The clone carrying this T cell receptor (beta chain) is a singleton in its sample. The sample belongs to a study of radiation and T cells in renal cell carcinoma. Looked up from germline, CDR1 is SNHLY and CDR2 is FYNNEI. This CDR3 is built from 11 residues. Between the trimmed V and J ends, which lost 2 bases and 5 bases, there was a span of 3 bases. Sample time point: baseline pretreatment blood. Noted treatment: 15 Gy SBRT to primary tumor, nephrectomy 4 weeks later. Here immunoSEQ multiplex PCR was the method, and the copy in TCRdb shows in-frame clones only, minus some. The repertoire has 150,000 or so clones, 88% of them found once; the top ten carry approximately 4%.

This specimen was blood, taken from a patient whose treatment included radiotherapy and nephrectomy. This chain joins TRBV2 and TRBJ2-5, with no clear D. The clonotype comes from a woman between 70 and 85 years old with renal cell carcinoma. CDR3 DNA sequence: TGTGCCAGCAGTGAAACGGAGACCCAGTACTTC. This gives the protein CASSETETQYF.